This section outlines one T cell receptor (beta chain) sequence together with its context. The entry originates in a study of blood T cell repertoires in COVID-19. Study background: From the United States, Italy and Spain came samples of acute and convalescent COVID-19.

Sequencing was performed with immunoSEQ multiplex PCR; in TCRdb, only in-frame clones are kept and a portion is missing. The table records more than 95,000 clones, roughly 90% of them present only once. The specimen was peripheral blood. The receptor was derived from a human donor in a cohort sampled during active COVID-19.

CDR3 sequence reads: CAWSVKGQLSLPYYGYTF. CDR3 bases: TGTGCCTGGAGTGTAAAGGGACAGTTGAGCTTACCTTACTATGGCTACACCTTC. The chain carries TRBV30 and TRBJ1-2, with 7 positions matching TRBD1. Unmatched junction bases numbered 16, after V lost 0 bases and J lost 3 bases. The CDR3 contains 18 residues. Germline values: CDR1 GTSNPN, CDR2 SVGIG (reference sequence).